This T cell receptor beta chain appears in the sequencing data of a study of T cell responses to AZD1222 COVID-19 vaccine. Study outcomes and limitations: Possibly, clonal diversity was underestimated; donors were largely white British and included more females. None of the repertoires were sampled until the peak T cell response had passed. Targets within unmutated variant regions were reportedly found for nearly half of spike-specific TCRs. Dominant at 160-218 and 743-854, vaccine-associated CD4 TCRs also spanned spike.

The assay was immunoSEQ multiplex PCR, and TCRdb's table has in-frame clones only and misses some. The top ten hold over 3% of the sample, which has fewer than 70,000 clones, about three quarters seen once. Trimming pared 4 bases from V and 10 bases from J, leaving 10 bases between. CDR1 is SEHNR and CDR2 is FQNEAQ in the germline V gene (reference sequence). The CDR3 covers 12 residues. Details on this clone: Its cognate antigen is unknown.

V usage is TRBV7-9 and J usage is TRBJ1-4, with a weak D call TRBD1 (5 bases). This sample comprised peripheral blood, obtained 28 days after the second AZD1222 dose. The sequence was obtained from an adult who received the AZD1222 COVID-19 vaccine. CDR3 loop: CASSSRGGKLFF. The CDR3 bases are TGTGCCAGCAGCTCTAGGGGTGGAAAACTGTTTTTT. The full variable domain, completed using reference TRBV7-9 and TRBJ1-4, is DTGVSQNPRHKITKRGQNVTFRCDPISEHNRLYWYRQTLGQGPEFLTYFQNEAQLEKSRLLSDRFSAERPKGSFSTLEIQRTEQGDSAMYLCASSSRGGKLFFGSGTQLSVL.